Shown below are 10 T cell receptor beta chains from a single sample sequenced in a study of regulatory and conventional T cells in RAG deficiency. Blood CD4+ CD25-low CD127-high conventional T cells supplied the genomic DNA template. The assay was immunoSEQ multiplex PCR, and TCRdb's table has in-frame clones only and misses some. The sample holds tens of thousands of clones, 70% to 90% seen once. The data also belong to a second study, concerning regulatory T cells. That source adds: Amplification used 52 TRBV primers and 13 TRBJ primers.

Sequenced material: CD4+ effector T cells sorted from blood. All receptors derive from a human donor in good health.

J is TRBJ2-1 and V is TRBV7-9; 9 bases fit TRBD2. This CDR3 has 16 residues. Germline values: CDR1 SEHNR, CDR2 FQNEAQ (reference sequence). V shed 4 bases and J 3 bases; nucleotides not matched to a gene: 7. This CDR3 reads CASSSRGRDFYNEQFF. The DNA of the CDR3 is TGTGCCAGCAGCTCCCGCGGGAGGGACTTCTACAATGAGCAGTTCTTC.

J is TRBJ2-3 and V is TRBV5-1, with 7 bases that match TRBD1. The CDR3 covers 16 residues. V was clipped by 3 bases and J by 0 bases; unmatched bases: 7. Germline V gene data show CDR1 as SGHRS and CDR2 as YFSETQ. This CDR3 reads CASSSFPGGSTDTQYF. The CDR3 region has the DNA TGCGCCAGCAGCTCTTTTCCAGGGGGTAGCACAGATACGCAGTATTTT.

The chain has TRBV6-6 and TRBJ1-1; no definite D call. V was trimmed by 0 bases and J by 5 bases, leaving 7 bases between them. Per the germline V gene, CDR1 is MNHNY and CDR2 is SVGAGI (reference sequence). The CDR3 totals 13 residues. This CDR3 is CASSYSTWTEAFF. In nucleotides, the CDR3 is TGTGCCAGCAGTTACTCGACGTGGACTGAAGCTTTCTTT.

This chain connects TRBV5-1 to TRBJ1-4; D may be TRBD1 (6 bases). The CDR3 loop spans 15 amino acids. V lost 4 bases, J lost 2 bases, and 12 bases lay in between. Germline V gene sequence: CDR1 SGHRS, CDR2 YFSETQ. The CDR3: CASSTAGVTNEKLFF. The CDR3 DNA follows: TGCGCCAGCAGCACAGCAGGGGTCACTAATGAAAAACTGTTTTTT.

The chain is built from TRBV2 and TRBJ1-1, with D possibly matching TRBD1 (5 bases). Trimming took off 8 bases at V and 5 bases at J, with 21 bases between the two ends. The germline V gene encodes CDR1 SNHLY and CDR2 FYNNEI. The CDR3 has 15 amino acids. The chain's CDR3 is CASRKAELGGTEAFF. In nucleotides, the CDR3 is TGTGCCAGCCGGAAAGCCGAGCTGGGGGGGACTGAAGCTTTCTTT.

The chain combines TRBV30 with TRBJ2-1; D is undetermined. Germline-derived CDR1 and CDR2 are GTSNPN and SVGIG (reference sequence). V was clipped by 4 bases and J by 14 bases, with 21 bases between them. The CDR3 covers 13 residues. The CDR3 spells CAWTEWLMEDEFF. The CDR3, as DNA: TGTGCCTGGACCGAATGGCTTATGGAAGATGAGTTCTTC.

This chain uses TRBV7-8 with TRBJ2-3, with D possibly being TRBD2 (7 bases). CDR1 and CDR2 (germline): SGHVS, FQNEAQ. Trimming took off 5 bases at V and 3 bases at J, with 21 bases between the two ends. The CDR3 sequence is 17 residues long. The CDR3 DNA reads as TGTGCCAGCAGCCAAAATCCGGGGGGCCTTAGGACAGATACGCAGTATTTT. Translated: CASSQNPGGLRTDTQYF.

The chain employs TRBV11-3 and TRBJ2-1, with D uncertain. Germline lookup yields CDR1 SGHNT and CDR2 YENEEA. This CDR3 comprises 12 residues. V gave up 8 bases and J gave up 3 bases, with 8 bases separating them. DNA of the CDR3: TGTGCCAGCGCCGACTTCTACAATGAGCAGTTCTTC. Translated, it gives CASADFYNEQFF.

The chain joins TRBV28 to TRBJ1-1, with D unclear. This CDR3 has 11 residues. Germline lookup yields CDR1 MDHEN and CDR2 SYDVKM. V dropped 6 bases and J dropped 8 bases, with 10 bases sitting between them. CDR3 residues: CASSPFEEAFF. CDR3 bases: TGTGCCAGCAGCCCCTTCGAAGAAGCTTTCTTT.

This clone has a single count. The DNA for the CDR3 is TGTGCCTGGAACTCCGGGAGCCCTAGAACGTTCTTC. Protein: CAWNSGSPRTFF. This sequence joins TRBV30 and TRBJ2-1; D perhaps matches TRBD2 (6 bases). The CDR3 totals 12 residues. Per the germline V gene, CDR1 is GTSNPN and CDR2 is SVGIG (reference sequence). Deletions cut 4 bases from V and 15 bases from J, with 19 bases between.